The rows below give T cell receptor beta chains drawn from one sample of a study of cytomegalovirus exposure and HLA in healthy donors. Sequenced by immunoSEQ multiplex PCR; TCRdb stores in-frame clones only, minus some. This repertoire shows roughly 190,000 clones, roughly four fifths found once; its top ten account for approximately 2%. The sample consisted of PBMCs. These receptors were taken from a woman aged 25 to 45 in good health and CMV-seropositive. The CDR3 runs from the conserved cysteine through the conserved F or W. The D gene is left open where the match is weak. Clone size is shown for a subset of rows, as once, few, many or a class of expanded clone.

abundance,j_gene,v_gene,d_gene,CDR3aa,CDR3nt
-,TRBJ2-1,TRBV6-6,-,CASSSTRPFF,TGTGCCAGCAGTTCGACTAGGCCGTTCTTC
once,TRBJ1-1,TRBV6-4,TRBD1,CASSAIDRDRGLTDTEAFF,TGTGCCAGCAGTGCCATCGACCGGGACAGGGGGCTTACGGACACTGAAGCTTTCTTT
-,TRBJ2-2,TRBV7-7,-,CASRDQVAGELFF,TGTGCTAGCCGAGACCAGGTAGCCGGGGAGCTGTTTTTT
-,TRBJ2-1,TRBV6-5,TRBD2,CASSYEGSYGGEQFF,TGTGCCAGCAGTTACGAGGGATCCTACGGGGGGGAGCAGTTCTTC
few,TRBJ2-1,TRBV7-2,TRBD1,CASKSGQAYNEQFF,TGTGCCAGCAAGTCGGGACAGGCCTACAATGAGCAGTTCTTC
-,TRBJ1-2,TRBV10-3,TRBD1,CAIKGGGDRYTF,TGTGCCATCAAAGGGGGCGGCGATCGCTACACCTTC
-,TRBJ2-7,TRBV6-1,TRBD1,CASSDRDSHSYEQYF,TGTGCCAGCAGTGACCGGGACAGTCACTCCTACGAGCAGTACTTC
-,TRBJ1-5,TRBV2,TRBD1,CASVRTGDQPQHF,TGTGCCAGCGTCCGGACAGGGGATCAGCCCCAGCATTTT
-,TRBJ2-7,TRBV11-2,TRBD2,CASSPYGGGLSYEQYF,TGTGCCAGCAGCCCATACGGGGGGGGCCTCTCCTACGAGCAGTACTTC
-,TRBJ1-6,TRBV30,TRBD1,CAWNTGGGSPLHF,TGTGCCTGGAACACAGGGGGAGGCTCACCCCTCCACTTT
once,TRBJ2-1,TRBV5-1,TRBD1,CASSLATGAHSDEQFF,TGCGCCAGCAGCTTGGCGACAGGGGCCCACAGCGATGAGCAGTTCTTC
-,TRBJ2-2,TRBV18,-,CASSPAGRGNTGELFF,TGTGCCAGCTCACCAGCTGGCAGGGGAAACACCGGGGAGCTGTTTTTT
-,TRBJ1-1,TRBV6-1,-,CASSEEPNTEAFF,TGTGCCAGCAGTGAAGAGCCGAACACTGAAGCTTTCTTT
few,TRBJ2-4,TRBV4-2,TRBD2,CASSQVLAGGEGGNIQYF,TGTGCCAGCAGCCAAGTATTAGCGGGAGGCGAAGGGGGAAACATTCAGTACTTC
-,TRBJ2-2,TRBV5-1,TRBD2,CASSLVASGSSGELFF,TGCGCCAGCAGCTTGGTGGCTAGCGGGAGTTCCGGGGAGCTGTTTTTT
-,TRBJ2-1,TRBV11-3,TRBD1,CASSLKGTDQFF,TGTGCCAGCAGCTTAAAGGGGACAGATCAGTTCTTC
once,TRBJ2-7,TRBV4-2,TRBD1,CASSQGDRGFYEQYF,TGTGCCAGCAGCCAAGGGGACAGGGGGTTTTACGAGCAGTACTTC
once,TRBJ2-3,TRBV28,TRBD1,CASRSTGYGTDTQYF,TGTGCCAGCAGATCGACAGGGTACGGCACAGATACGCAGTATTTT
-,TRBJ2-2,TRBV30,-,CAWAGAGELFF,TGTGCCTGGGCAGGGGCCGGGGAGCTGTTTTTT
once,TRBJ2-7,TRBV28,TRBD2,CASSLASGRTAEQYF,TGTGCCAGCAGTTTAGCTAGCGGGAGGACGGCCGAGCAGTACTTC
once,TRBJ1-2,TRBV7-8,TRBD1,CASSLSTGGVYGYTF,TGTGCCAGCAGCTTATCCACAGGGGGCGTCTATGGCTACACCTTC
-,TRBJ2-3,TRBV11-3,TRBD1,CASSPGDRGTDTQYF,TGTGCCAGCAGCCCCGGGGACAGGGGCACAGATACGCAGTATTTT
once,TRBJ1-5,TRBV19,-,CASSTLAGFRQPQHF,TGTGCCAGTAGTACCCTGGCAGGGTTTCGTCAGCCCCAGCATTTT
-,TRBJ1-5,TRBV7-9,-,CASSLADAGQSHQPQHF,TGTGCCAGCAGCTTAGCGGACGCAGGGCAATCTCATCAGCCCCAGCATTTT
-,TRBJ1-1,TRBV18,TRBD1,CASSAQGAGTEAFF,TGTGCCAGCTCAGCACAGGGGGCCGGCACTGAAGCTTTCTTT
-,TRBJ2-1,TRBV10-3,-,CAISGNAGGEQFF,TGTGCCATCAGTGGCAATGCAGGAGGTGAGCAGTTCTTC
-,TRBJ1-2,TRBV28,-,CASSLMGAGGYTF,TGTGCCAGCAGTTTAATGGGGGCGGGTGGCTACACCTTC
-,TRBJ2-1,TRBV6-4,TRBD2,CASSELAGGYNEQFF,TGTGCCAGCAGTGAGCTAGCGGGAGGGTACAATGAGCAGTTCTTC
few,TRBJ1-3,TRBV18,-,CASSPSQGAGNTIYF,TGTGCCAGCTCACCGTCACAGGGTGCTGGAAACACCATATATTTT
-,TRBJ1-4,TRBV7-9,TRBD1,CASSLRQGNEKLFF,TGTGCCAGCAGCTTAAGACAGGGGAATGAAAAACTGTTTTTT
-,TRBJ2-7,TRBV7-2,-,CASSFSGRKYF,TGTGCCAGCAGCTTCAGTGGTCGCAAGTACTTC
-,TRBJ2-1,TRBV28,TRBD2,CASSVAGKLSYNEQFF,TGTGCCAGCAGTGTAGCGGGAAAACTCTCCTACAATGAGCAGTTCTTC
-,TRBJ2-6,TRBV5-4,TRBD1,CASSPWTGAGANVLTF,TGTGCCAGCAGCCCTTGGACAGGGGCTGGGGCCAACGTCCTGACTTTC
-,TRBJ2-2,TRBV5-8,-,CASSFGGSSGELFF,TGTGCCAGCAGCTTCGGAGGATCTTCCGGGGAGCTGTTTTTT
-,TRBJ2-5,TRBV7-3,-,CASSLLDSRQETQYF,TGTGCCAGCAGCTTACTGGATAGCCGGCAAGAGACCCAGTACTTC
-,TRBJ1-4,TRBV14,TRBD1,CASSHGWGQLNEGLFF,TGTGCCAGCAGCCACGGATGGGGACAGCTTAATGAGGGGCTGTTTTTT
-,TRBJ2-3,TRBV19,TRBD2,CASSKALAGASDTQYF,TGTGCCAGTAGTAAGGCACTAGCGGGGGCATCAGATACGCAGTATTTT
once,TRBJ1-6,TRBV7-8,-,CAIGVGSLSSPLRF,TGTGCCATCGGAGTGGGTTCACTAAGTTCACCCCTCCGCTTT
-,TRBJ2-1,TRBV5-1,TRBD2,CASSLAEGTSREQFF,TGCGCCAGCAGCTTGGCCGAAGGGACTAGCCGTGAGCAGTTCTTC
-,TRBJ1-1,TRBV28,-,CASRRQLTGNTEAFF,TGTGCCAGCCGTCGACAATTGACAGGGAACACTGAAGCTTTCTTT
-,TRBJ2-7,TRBV23-1,TRBD1,CASSQLATRDRSSYEQYF,TGCGCCAGCAGTCAATTGGCCACCCGGGACAGAAGCTCCTACGAGCAGTACTTC
-,TRBJ2-7,TRBV28,TRBD1,CASTQTGSNYEQYF,TGTGCCAGCACCCAGACAGGGTCGAACTACGAGCAGTACTTC
-,TRBJ1-6,TRBV7-9,TRBD1,CASSLLGTANSPLHF,TGTGCCAGCAGCTTGCTAGGGACAGCTAATTCACCCCTCCACTTT
few,TRBJ2-1,TRBV18,TRBD2,CASSNSGRGEQFF,TGTGCCAGCTCTAATAGCGGGAGAGGGGAGCAGTTCTTC
-,TRBJ2-7,TRBV5-4,-,CASSRGSAPYEQYF,TGTGCCAGCAGTAGGGGATCCGCTCCCTACGAGCAGTACTTC
-,TRBJ1-1,TRBV11-2,TRBD1,CASSQDRATEAFF,TGTGCCAGCAGCCAGGACAGGGCCACTGAAGCTTTCTTT
few,TRBJ2-7,TRBV7-9,TRBD2,CASSPGGAGAYEQYF,TGTGCCAGCAGCCCCGGGGGAGCGGGGGCCTACGAGCAGTACTTC
-,TRBJ1-5,TRBV25-1,TRBD1,CAINRGRPRNQPQHF,TGTGCCATCAACAGGGGGCGGCCCCGCAATCAGCCCCAGCATTTT
-,TRBJ1-1,TRBV28,-,CATYLRAGFEAFF,TGTGCCACCTACTTGCGGGCAGGCTTTGAAGCTTTCTTT
-,TRBJ2-2,TRBV9,-,CASTSGSRELFF,TGTGCCAGCACCTCAGGTTCCCGGGAGCTGTTTTTT
-,TRBJ2-1,TRBV6-4,TRBD1,CASSPGTGGHEQFF,TGTGCCAGCAGCCCAGGGACAGGCGGACATGAGCAGTTCTTC
once,TRBJ1-4,TRBV7-6,TRBD1,CASSLTRDRGHTNEKLFF,TGTGCCAGCAGCCTAACACGGGACAGGGGGCATACTAATGAAAAACTGTTTTTT
-,TRBJ2-5,TRBV6-5,TRBD2,CASSYGLAGVETQYF,TGTGCCAGCAGTTACGGGCTAGCGGGGGTGGAGACCCAGTACTTC
-,TRBJ2-7,TRBV5-1,-,CASSFGGGAKEQYF,TGCGCCAGCAGCTTCGGAGGGGGGGCTAAAGAGCAGTACTTC
-,TRBJ2-7,TRBV5-8,-,CASSLAWTPNYEQYF,TGTGCCAGCAGCTTGGCTTGGACACCGAACTACGAGCAGTACTTC
-,TRBJ1-4,TRBV5-6,-,CASSRTGTPNEKLFF,TGTGCCAGCAGCCGTACCGGGACACCTAATGAAAAACTGTTTTTT
-,TRBJ1-4,TRBV29-1,-,CSVSRTGTNEKLFF,TGCAGCGTTTCCCGCACGGGTACTAATGAAAAACTGTTTTTT
-,TRBJ2-5,TRBV6-5,-,CASRRAFGETQYF,TGTGCCAGCAGAAGAGCCTTCGGGGAGACCCAGTACTTC